This T cell receptor beta chain is drawn from a study of blood T cell repertoires in COVID-19. Study summary: COVID-19 samples, acute and convalescent, were from the United States, Italy and Spain. The cDNA or gDNA used as material had been derived from T cells, B-cell-depleted T cells, or PBMCs.

Original analysis: By means of reference gene primer amplification, nucleated cell counts were estimated. Assay used: immunoSEQ multiplex PCR; TCRdb lists only in-frame clones, some missing. From that table come the V and J calls and clone size; the DNA was used to work out D and trimming. Here the sample spans 200,000 to 250,000 clones, about four fifths being singletons. Symptom resolution, clearance, or two negative PCRs marked donors in Cohort 3 as recovered. With 5 bases removed from V and 4 bases from J, the gap between germline ends came to 11 bases. This CDR3 is built from 14 residues. From germline, CDR1 is LNHDA and CDR2 SQIVND (reference sequence).

The sequence was collected from a man aged 60 to 69 who had recovered from COVID-19. The chain recombines TRBV19 with TRBJ1-4, with D possibly being TRBD1 (6 bases). Source material: PBMCs or T cells enriched from blood (not recorded which). The CDR3 DNA is TGTGCCAGTAGTCCAGGGGCCAATAATGAAAAACTGTTTTTT. This sequence encodes CASSPGANNEKLFF.